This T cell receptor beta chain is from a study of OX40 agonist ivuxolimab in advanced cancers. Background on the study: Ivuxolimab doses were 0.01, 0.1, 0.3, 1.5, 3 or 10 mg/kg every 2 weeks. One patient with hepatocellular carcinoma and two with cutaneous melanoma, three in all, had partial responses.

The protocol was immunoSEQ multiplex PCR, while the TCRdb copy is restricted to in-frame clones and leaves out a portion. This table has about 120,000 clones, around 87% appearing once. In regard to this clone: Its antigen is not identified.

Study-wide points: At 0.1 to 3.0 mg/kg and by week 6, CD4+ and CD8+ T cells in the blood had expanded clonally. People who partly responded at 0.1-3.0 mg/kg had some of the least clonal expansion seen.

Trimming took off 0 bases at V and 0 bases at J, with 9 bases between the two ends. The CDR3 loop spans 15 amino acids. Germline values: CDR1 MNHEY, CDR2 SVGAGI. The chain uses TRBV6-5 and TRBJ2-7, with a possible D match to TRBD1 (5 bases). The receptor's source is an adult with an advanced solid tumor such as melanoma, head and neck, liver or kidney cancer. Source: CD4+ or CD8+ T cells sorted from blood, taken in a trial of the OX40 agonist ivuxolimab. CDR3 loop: CASSYSGLSSYEQYF. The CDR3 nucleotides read TGTGCCAGCAGTTACTCGGGGCTGAGCTCCTACGAGCAGTACTTC.